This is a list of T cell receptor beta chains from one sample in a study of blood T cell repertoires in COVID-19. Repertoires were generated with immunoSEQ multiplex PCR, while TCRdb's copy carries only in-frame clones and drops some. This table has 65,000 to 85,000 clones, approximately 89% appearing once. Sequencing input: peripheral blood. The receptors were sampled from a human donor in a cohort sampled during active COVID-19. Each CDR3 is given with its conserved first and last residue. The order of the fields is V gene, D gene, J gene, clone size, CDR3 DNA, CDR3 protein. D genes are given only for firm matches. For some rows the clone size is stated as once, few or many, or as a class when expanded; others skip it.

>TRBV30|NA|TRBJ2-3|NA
TGTGCCTGGAGGGTGGGGGGAGGAGATACGCAGTATTTT
CAWRVGGGDTQYF
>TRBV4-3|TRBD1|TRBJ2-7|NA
TGCGCCAGCAGCCAAGATAGACAGGGGCGAACCTACGAGCAGTACTTC
CASSQDRQGRTYEQYF
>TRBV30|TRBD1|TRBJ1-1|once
TGTGCCTGGAGTGTTGGCGGGACAGGGACTGAAGCTTTCTTT
CAWSVGGTGTEAFF
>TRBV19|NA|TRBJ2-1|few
TGTGCCAGTAGTCAACAGGGCCCCTACAATGAGCAGTTCTTC
CASSQQGPYNEQFF
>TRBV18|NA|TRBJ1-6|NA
TGTGCCAGCTCACTCAGTGAAGTGAATTCACCCCTCCACTTT
CASSLSEVNSPLHF
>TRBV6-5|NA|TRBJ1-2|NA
TGTGCCAGCAGGGGTAGTACAGGGAACTATGGCTACACCTTC
CASRGSTGNYGYTF
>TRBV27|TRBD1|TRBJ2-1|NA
TGTGCCAGCAGTTTATTAGGGGGCAGGAGAGATGAGCAGTTCTTC
CASSLLGGRRDEQFF
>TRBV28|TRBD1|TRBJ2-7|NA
TGTGCCAGCGCAACCCCGGACAGGGCCTACGAGCAGTACTTC
CASATPDRAYEQYF
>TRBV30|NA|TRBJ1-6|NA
TGTGCCTGGAGTAACGGTGTCTCCTATAATTCACCCCTCCACTTT
CAWSNGVSYNSPLHF
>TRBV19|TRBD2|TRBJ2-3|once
TGTGCCAGTAGTATGCTGGCGGGGGGGCCGGGCGATACGCAGTATTTT
CASSMLAGGPGDTQYF
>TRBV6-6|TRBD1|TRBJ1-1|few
TGTGCCAGCACTCCGGGAGGGGGCAGACCTGAAGCTTTCTTT
CASTPGGGRPEAFF
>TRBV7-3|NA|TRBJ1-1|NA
TGTGCCAGCAGCCGCTCGGGGGACACTGAAGCTTTCTTT
CASSRSGDTEAFF
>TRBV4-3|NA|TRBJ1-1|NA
TGCGCCAGCAGCCAAGATCCTAGCAGTGAAGCTTTCTTT
CASSQDPSSEAFF
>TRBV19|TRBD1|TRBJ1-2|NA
TGTGCCAGTAGCCAGGGACAGGCAAATGGCTACACCTTC
CASSQGQANGYTF
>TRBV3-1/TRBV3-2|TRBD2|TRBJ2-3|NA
TGTGCCAGCAGCCAAGGGGTTCTAGGCGGGGGGGCTAGAGATACGCAGTATTTT
CASSQGVLGGGARDTQYF
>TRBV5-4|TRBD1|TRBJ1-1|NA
TGTGCCAGCAGCTTGGCTCAGACAGGGGGCACTGAAGCTTTCTTT
CASSLAQTGGTEAFF
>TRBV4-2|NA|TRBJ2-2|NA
TGTGCCAGCGGGAGTGGGAGGACCGGGGAGCTGTTTTTT
CASGSGRTGELFF
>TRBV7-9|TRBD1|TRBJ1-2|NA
TGTGCCAGCAGCTTAAAGGGACAGGGAGGATATGGCTACACCTTC
CASSLKGQGGYGYTF